This TCR beta chain was obtained from a study of OX40 agonist ivuxolimab in advanced cancers. Study-level background: The patients got ivuxolimab, which is an agonistic anti-OX40 (CD134) antibody. Prior anti-PD-1, anti-PD-L1 or anti-CTLA-4 therapy was allowed; 40% had some. Of the patients, three showed partial responses, one with hepatocellular carcinoma and two with cutaneous melanoma. Overall study findings and caveats: Among patients with partial responses at 0.1-3.0 mg/kg, clonal expansion was among the lowest.

Generated by immunoSEQ multiplex PCR, the TCRdb table keeps only in-frame clones and is missing some. The table records over 80,000 clones, just over 90% of them present only once. The CDR3 has 15 amino acids. Germline V gene lookup returns CDR1 MDHEN and CDR2 SYDVKM. With 1 base removed from V and 3 bases from J, the gap between germline ends came to 10 bases. Note on this clone: Antigen specificity is unknown.

Here the sequenced sample was CD4+ or CD8+ T cells sorted from blood, taken in a trial of the OX40 agonist ivuxolimab. This chain uses TRBV28 with TRBJ2-1; D gene uncertain. This clonotype originated in an adult with an advanced solid tumor such as melanoma, head and neck, liver or kidney cancer. The CDR3 DNA is TGTGCCAGCAGTTTATTTGGGTCTAGCTACAATGAGCAGTTCTTC. Protein sequence: CASSLFGSSYNEQFF.